Listed here is a single TCR beta chain. This specimen comes from a study of blood T cell repertoires in COVID-19. Here immunoSEQ multiplex PCR was the method, and the copy in TCRdb shows in-frame clones only, minus some. The sample includes 330,000 or so clones, around 90% of them seen just once. The source material was peripheral blood. The TCR sequence derives from a man aged 25 to 40 with COVID-19, enrolled during active disease.

CDR3 DNA: TGTGCCAGCAGCCAGAAGGTTCTAGCGGGTAGCTCCTACAATGAGCAGTTCTTC. It specifies CASSQKVLAGSSYNEQFF. V usage is TRBV7-2 and J usage is TRBJ2-1; 8 nucleotides align to TRBD2. Trimming removed 5 bases from V and 0 bases from J; junction bases left unmatched: 12. CDR1 and CDR2 (germline): SGHTA, FQGNSA. The CDR3 has 18 amino acids.